These 25 T cell receptor beta chains came from one sample sequenced in a study of T cell responses to AZD1222 COVID-19 vaccine. The repertoire was sequenced with immunoSEQ multiplex PCR; TCRdb's copy has only in-frame clones and lacks some. In the table there are roughly 110,000 clones, around 90% of which are singletons. The sequencing used peripheral blood, collected 28 days after the second AZD1222 dose. The origin of the receptors is an adult who received the AZD1222 COVID-19 vaccine.

The J gene is TRBJ1-3, the V gene TRBV19, with 7 bases that match TRBD1. Trimming at V came to 7 bases and at J to 0 bases, leaving 6 bases not matched to a gene. The CDR3 runs 15 residues. Germline CDR1 reads LNHDA; CDR2 reads SQIVND (reference sequence). The CDR3 DNA reads as TGTGCCAGTAAAGACACAGGGGCCTCTGGAAACACCATATATTTT. This sequence encodes CASKDTGASGNTIYF.

This sequence joins TRBV12-3 or TRBV12-4 and TRBJ2-7, with a tentative D call TRBD1 (6 bases). The CDR3 runs to 13 residues. Deletions cut 8 bases from V and 6 bases from J, with 17 bases between. The CDR3 sequence is CASSPIQGAEQYF. CDR3 nucleotide sequence: TGTGCCAGCTCCCCCATACAGGGTGCCGAGCAGTACTTC.

The rearrangement joins TRBV30 to TRBJ2-1; a weak D match, TRBD2 (5 bases). The CDR3 contains 13 residues. Germline V lookup: CDR1 GTSNPN, CDR2 SVGIG (reference sequence). Trimming removed 2 bases from V and 10 bases from J, with 15 bases in between. This CDR3 reads CAWSSRLAGEQFF. DNA of the CDR3: TGTGCCTGGAGTTCCCGCCTAGCTGGCGAGCAGTTCTTC.

The genes are TRBV24-1 and TRBJ1-5; D remains ambiguous. Trimming took off 3 bases at V and 12 bases at J, with 17 bases between the two ends. Germline V gene sequence: CDR1 KGHDR, CDR2 SFDVKD. This CDR3 is 14 amino acids long. The CDR3 loop is CATSDQPISVGQHF. DNA of the CDR3: TGTGCCACCAGTGATCAACCCATTTCCGTGGGCCAGCATTTT.

The V call is TRBV27, the J call TRBJ2-7, with D possibly TRBD2 on 5 matching bases. This CDR3 contains 13 residues. With 3 bases removed from V and 2 bases from J, the gap between germline ends came to 8 bases. From germline, CDR1 is MNHEY and CDR2 SMNVEV (reference sequence). The chain's CDR3 is CASSFGVAYEQYF. The CDR3 DNA reads as TGTGCCAGCAGTTTCGGGGTAGCCTACGAGCAGTACTTC.

Concerning this clone itself: Sequence at one end of the junction differs from germline and may be a read error. The chain is built from TRBV5-4 and TRBJ2-2; 9 bases line up with TRBD2. The CDR3 runs to 16 residues. CDR1 is SGHNT, CDR2 YYREEE, per germline (reference sequence). CDR3 residues: CASSFAGGLSTGEPFF. CDR3 in DNA: TGTGCCAGCAGCTTCGCGGGGGGGCTCAGCACCGGGGAGCCGTTTTTT.

As DNA, the CDR3 is TGTGCCAGCAGTCCGGGACTGCGGACCGGGGAGCTGTTTTTT. As protein: CASSPGLRTGELFF. The gene calls are TRBV7-7 and TRBJ2-2, with a possible D match to TRBD2 (6 bases). The CDR3 is 14 residues long. The germline CDR1 and CDR2 sequences are SSHAT and FNYEAQ (reference sequence). The germline V and J ends were trimmed by 6 bases and 5 bases, with 13 bases remaining between them.

The V and J genes are TRBV6-5 and TRBJ1-3; the D is unclear. The CDR3 sequence is 14 residues long. The V gene's germline CDR1 is MNHEY and CDR2 SVGAGI. Trimming stripped 2 bases from V and 3 bases from J, with 8 bases between. The CDR3 protein is CASSYEANGNTIYF. The DNA for the CDR3 is TGTGCCAGCAGTTACGAGGCTAATGGAAACACCATATATTTT.

The chain carries TRBV3-1 (or the pseudogene TRBV3-2) and TRBJ2-2; no definite D call. Trimming removed 1 base at V and 6 bases at J, with 9 bases between. This CDR3 has 14 amino acids. CDR1 and CDR2 (germline): LGHDT, YNNKEL (reference sequence). The CDR3 DNA is TGTGCCAGCAGCCAAGGGGCCCAGCCCGGGGAGCTGTTTTTT. This sequence encodes CASSQGAQPGELFF.

The chain recombines TRBV12-3 or TRBV12-4 with TRBJ1-2, with D unclear. The CDR3 has 11 amino acids. Trimming removed 4 bases from V and 5 bases from J, with 5 bases in between. DNA of the CDR3: TGTGCCAGCAGTTACCGATATGGCTACACCTTC. Protein sequence: CASSYRYGYTF.

The V call is TRBV18, the J call TRBJ1-5; 7 bases agree with TRBD1. V shed 2 bases, J shed 10 bases, and the junction held 11 bases outside the gene matches. The CDR3 sequence is 15 residues long. Germline V lookup: CDR1 KGHSH, CDR2 LQKENI. CDR3 loop: CASSPESTGASPQHF. Written as DNA, the CDR3 is TGTGCCAGCTCACCAGAGAGTACAGGGGCATCTCCCCAGCATTTT.

The chain uses TRBV7-9 and TRBJ1-3, with 8 bases lining up with TRBD1. V was clipped by 3 bases and J by 2 bases; unmatched bases: 6. The CDR3 has 16 residues. The V gene's germline CDR1 is SEHNR and CDR2 FQNEAQ (reference sequence). CDR3 in DNA: TGTGCCAGCAGCTTCTCCTGGACAGGGCCTGGAAACACCATATATTTT. Its translation: CASSFSWTGPGNTIYF.

The chain uses TRBV29-1 and TRBJ2-7, with 9 bases matching TRBD2. V was pared by 3 bases and J by 7 bases, with 4 bases of the junction left unmatched. The CDR3 has 12 amino acids. The V gene's germline CDR1 is SQVTM and CDR2 ANQGSEA. The CDR3 nucleotides are TGCAGCGTTGAGTTAGCGGGGGAAGAGCAGTACTTC. Translating gives CSVELAGEEQYF.

V gene TRBV18 combines with J gene TRBJ2-7, with unresolved D. V dropped 3 bases and J dropped 3 bases, with 9 bases sitting between them. The CDR3 contains 13 residues. Germline values: CDR1 KGHSH, CDR2 LQKENI. The chain's CDR3 is CASSPSQNYEQYF. The CDR3 nucleotides read TGTGCCAGCTCACCTTCACAAAACTACGAGCAGTACTTC. Full variable domain (remainder filled in from reference TRBV18 and TRBJ2-7): NAGVMQNPRHLVRRRGQEARLRCSPMKGHSHVYWYRQLPEEGLKFMVYLQKENIIDESGMPKERFSAEFPKEGPSILRIQQVVRGDSAAYFCASSPSQNYEQYFGPGTRLTVT.

This chain joins TRBV27 and TRBJ2-2; D may be TRBD1 (6 bases). In germline, CDR1 is MNHEY, CDR2 SMNVEV (reference sequence). The length of the CDR3 is 17 residues. Deletions cut 5 bases from V and 5 bases from J, with 21 bases between. CDR3 in DNA: TGTGCCAGCAGTCCATCCGACAGGTTTCTCATTACCGGGGAGCTGTTTTTT. Translating it yields CASSPSDRFLITGELFF.

CDR3 in DNA: TGTGCCAGCAGCCTCGTAAGTGTTACCGGGGAGCTGTTTTTT. As protein: CASSLVSVTGELFF. V usage is TRBV3-1 (or the pseudogene TRBV3-2) and J usage is TRBJ2-2; D call uncertain. The CDR3 loop spans 14 amino acids. Trimming took off 4 bases at V and 5 bases at J, with 11 bases between the two ends. CDR1 LGHDT and CDR2 YNNKEL come from the germline V gene (reference sequence).

This chain connects TRBV28 to TRBJ1-5; a possible D gene is TRBD1 (6 bases). Deletions cut 5 bases from V and 5 bases from J, with 25 bases between. The CDR3 totals 18 residues. Looked up from germline, CDR1 is MDHEN and CDR2 is SYDVKM. CDR3 coding DNA: TGTGCCAGCAGTAACCTCGGGAGGGGGTCCCTGAAAGATCAGCCCCAGCATTTT. It encodes CASSNLGRGSLKDQPQHF.

This chain links TRBV3-1 (or the pseudogene TRBV3-2) with TRBJ1-1; tentative D call: TRBD1 (5 bases). CDR1 LGHDT and CDR2 YNNKEL come from the germline V gene (reference sequence). Trimming took off 3 bases at V and 10 bases at J, with 18 bases between the two ends. The CDR3 runs to 14 residues. The CDR3 is CASSQDLGAGGAFF. For the CDR3, the DNA is TGTGCCAGCAGCCAGGATTTAGGTGCGGGGGGAGCTTTCTTT.

The chain joins TRBV4-1 to TRBJ2-1; 8 positions match TRBD2. The ends lost 1 base at V and 8 bases at J; junction bases unmatched: 7. Per the germline V gene, CDR1 is MGHRA and CDR2 is YSYEKL. This CDR3 is built from 15 residues. The CDR3 protein is CASSQAPGGGYEQFF. Here the CDR3 DNA reads TGCGCCAGCAGCCAAGCCCCGGGAGGGGGGTATGAGCAGTTCTTC.

The chain links TRBV2 to TRBJ1-2; D is undetermined. Germline lookup yields CDR1 SNHLY and CDR2 FYNNEI. The CDR3 consists of 10 residues. CDR3 region: CLVGNYGYTF. The CDR3 DNA is TGTCTGGTTGGTAACTATGGCTACACCTTC.

The chain recombines TRBV5-3 with TRBJ2-1; TRBD1 is a possible D gene (9 bases). TRBV5-3 is placed among ORFs of uncertain function. Trimming pared 0 bases from V and 7 bases from J, leaving 17 bases between. The CDR3 extends over 16 amino acids. CDR3 amino acids: CARSLALAGQGNEQFF. DNA for the CDR3: TGTGCCAGAAGCTTGGCCTTAGCGGGACAGGGAAATGAGCAGTTCTTC.

The chain employs TRBV24-1 and TRBJ1-2; D remains ambiguous. The V end was cut by 8 bases, the J end by 0 bases, with 21 bases between. This CDR3 has 17 residues. Germline CDR1 and CDR2: KGHDR and SFDVKD. CDR3 DNA: TGTGCCACCACCCCGACCGGGCGCAACCAGACTAACTATGGCTACACCTTC. This gives the protein CATTPTGRNQTNYGYTF.

J is TRBJ2-5 and V is TRBV2; D is possibly TRBD1 (6 bases). The V end lost 3 bases, the J end lost 5 bases, and 16 bases lay between the germline ends. Germline CDR1 reads SNHLY; CDR2 reads FYNNEI. This CDR3 is built from 15 residues. The CDR3 nucleotides are TGTGCCAGCAGTGAGGGACAAGTGTTCGGGGAGACCCAGTACTTC. This encodes CASSEGQVFGETQYF. Full variable domain (missing parts from reference TRBV2 and TRBJ2-5): EPEVTQTPSHQVTQMGQEVILRCVPISNHLYFYWYRQILGQKVEFLVSFYNNEISEKSEIFDDQFSVERPDGSNFTLKIRSTKLEDSAMYFCASSEGQVFGETQYFGPGTRLLVL.

On this clone: Other nucleotide sequences from this sample produce the same CDR3. The chain links TRBV7-9 to TRBJ2-7, with no clear D. The CDR3 contains 11 residues. Looked up from germline, CDR1 is SEHNR and CDR2 is FQNEAQ (reference sequence). Trimming removed 2 bases from V and 3 bases from J, with 2 bases in between. CDR3 region: CASSLSYEQYF. CDR3 in DNA: TGTGCCAGCAGCTTAAGCTACGAGCAGTACTTC.

The rearrangement joins TRBV19 to TRBJ1-6; 11 bases match TRBD1. The germline V gene encodes CDR1 LNHDA and CDR2 SQIVND (reference sequence). J lost 10 bases, V lost 5 bases, and 10 bases had no gene match. This CDR3 comprises 16 residues. The CDR3 bases are TGTGCCAGTAGTTTCACGGACCGGGACAGGGGGTCACCCCTCCACTTT. Its protein product is CASSFTDRDRGSPLHF.